The 11 T cell receptor beta chains below come from one sample, sequenced in a study of cytomegalovirus exposure and HLA in healthy donors. Amplification used 60 Vbeta primers and 13 Jbeta primers. Some clones are missing from TCRdb's copy, which holds only in-frame ones; the method was immunoSEQ multiplex PCR. The table lists more than 150,000 clones, roughly 80% of them singletons. The sequencing input was PBMCs. The receptors come from a man aged 35 to 55 in good health and CMV-seronegative.

CDR3 bases: TGTGCCAGCAGCCCGGACAGGAATCAGCCCCAGCATTTT. Amino acid sequence: CASSPDRNQPQHF. This rearrangement joins TRBV7-3 to TRBJ1-5; 7 bases fit TRBD1. The germline gives CDR1 SGHTA, CDR2 FQGTGA. This CDR3 has 13 amino acids. Trimming took 5 bases from V and 4 from J; bases not matched to a gene: 2.

V usage is TRBV2 and J usage is TRBJ2-7; no definite D call. There are 11 residues in the CDR3. Looked up from germline, CDR1 is SNHLY and CDR2 is FYNNEI. Trimming cost V 8 bases and J 3 bases, with 8 bases left between them. CDR3 coding DNA: TGTGCCAGCGCGAATTACTACGAGCAGTACTTC. This encodes CASANYYEQYF.

This chain links TRBV28 with TRBJ1-1; perhaps TRBD1 as D (5 bases). V lost 8 bases and J 10 bases, leaving 14 bases between the germline ends. Germline assignment: CDR1 MDHEN and CDR2 SYDVKM. This CDR3 region has 11 residues. Written as DNA, the CDR3 is TGTGCCAGCTGGGGGGAGGCAGGAGCTTTCTTT. Its translation is CASWGEAGAFF. Full variable domain (rest looked up from reference TRBV28 and TRBJ1-1): DVKVTQSSRYLVKRTGEKVFLECVQDMDHENMFWYRQDPGLGLRLIYFSYDVKMKEKGDIPEGYSVSREKKERFSLILESASTNQTSMYLCASWGEAGAFFGQGTRLTVV.

The V gene is TRBV7-2, the J gene TRBJ2-3, with D maybe TRBD2 (6 bases). The germline V and J ends were trimmed by 5 bases and 2 bases, with 14 bases remaining between them. This CDR3 has 15 residues. Per germline, CDR1 SGHTA and CDR2 FQGNSA. CDR3 protein: CASSSQRASTDTQYF. CDR3 DNA sequence: TGTGCCAGCAGCAGTCAGCGGGCCTCCACAGATACGCAGTATTTT.

This clone was detected only a few times. CDR3 DNA sequence: TGTGCCAGTAGCCCAGGCAGGGTGGTCTACAATGAGCAGTTCTTC. Its translation is CASSPGRVVYNEQFF. The chain has TRBV25-1 and TRBJ2-1; D is possibly TRBD1 (5 bases). Trimming removed 9 bases from V and 3 bases from J, with 18 bases in between. CDR1 MGHDK and CDR2 SYGVNS come from the germline V gene. CDR3 length: 15 residues.

This clone was counted a single time. The chain has TRBV9 and TRBJ2-7; 9 bases map to TRBD1. The CDR3 length is 15 residues. From germline, CDR1 is SGDLS and CDR2 YYNGEE. V was pared by 4 bases and J by 0 bases, with 5 bases of the junction left unmatched. The CDR3 nucleotides are TGTGCCAGCAGCCCAGGGACAGGGAGCTCCTACGAGCAGTACTTC. Protein sequence: CASSPGTGSSYEQYF. Variable domain in full (rest from reference TRBV9 and TRBJ2-7): DSGVTQTPKHLITATGQRVTLRCSPRSGDLSVYWYQQSLDQGLQFLIQYYNGEERAKGNILERFSAQQFPDLHSELNLSSLELGDSALYFCASSPGTGSSYEQYFGPGTRLTVT.

The chain carries TRBV7-3 and TRBJ2-1; 7 bases match TRBD1. V was clipped by 4 bases and J by 0 bases; unmatched bases: 9. The germline gives CDR1 SGHTA, CDR2 FQGTGA. The CDR3 length is 17 residues. The CDR3 sequence: CASSSKRDSSSYNEQFF. CDR3 bases: TGTGCCAGCAGCTCAAAACGGGACAGCAGCTCCTACAATGAGCAGTTCTTC.

The chain uses TRBV6-1 and TRBJ1-2; D might be TRBD1 (6 bases). From germline, CDR1 is MNHNS and CDR2 SASEGT. CDR3 length: 13 amino acids. Trimming removed 3 bases from V and 4 bases from J, with 9 bases in between. CDR3 coding DNA: TGTGCCAGCAGTGAGGGGGCGGGCTATGGCTACACCTTC. As protein: CASSEGAGYGYTF.

The chain links TRBV7-8 to TRBJ2-7; the match to TRBD1 covers 10 bases. V was pared by 4 bases and J by 3 bases, with 3 bases of the junction left unmatched. The V gene's germline CDR1 is SGHVS and CDR2 FQNEAQ. The CDR3 loop spans 14 amino acids. The CDR3 DNA follows: TGTGCCAGCAGCTCGGACAGGGGGTTCTACGAGCAGTACTTC. The encoded protein is CASSSDRGFYEQYF.

The V gene is TRBV18, the J gene TRBJ2-5; 7 nucleotides agree with TRBD1. The V and J ends lost 2 bases and 2 bases, in that order; junction bases with no gene match: 5. The germline V gene has CDR1 KGHSH and CDR2 LQKENI. This CDR3 has 15 residues. DNA for the CDR3: TGTGCCAGCTCACCAAGGACAGGAGTTCAAGAGACCCAGTACTTC. This translates into CASSPRTGVQETQYF.

The V and J genes are TRBV7-2 and TRBJ1-1; 7 nucleotides align to TRBD1. Trimming took 5 bases from V and 5 from J; bases not matched to a gene: 11. CDR3 length: 15 amino acids. The germline gives CDR1 SGHTA, CDR2 FQGNSA. The CDR3 DNA reads TGTGCCAGCAGCCTCGCGAGGGGGCAAGGGACTGAAGCTTTCTTT. Translated: CASSLARGQGTEAFF.